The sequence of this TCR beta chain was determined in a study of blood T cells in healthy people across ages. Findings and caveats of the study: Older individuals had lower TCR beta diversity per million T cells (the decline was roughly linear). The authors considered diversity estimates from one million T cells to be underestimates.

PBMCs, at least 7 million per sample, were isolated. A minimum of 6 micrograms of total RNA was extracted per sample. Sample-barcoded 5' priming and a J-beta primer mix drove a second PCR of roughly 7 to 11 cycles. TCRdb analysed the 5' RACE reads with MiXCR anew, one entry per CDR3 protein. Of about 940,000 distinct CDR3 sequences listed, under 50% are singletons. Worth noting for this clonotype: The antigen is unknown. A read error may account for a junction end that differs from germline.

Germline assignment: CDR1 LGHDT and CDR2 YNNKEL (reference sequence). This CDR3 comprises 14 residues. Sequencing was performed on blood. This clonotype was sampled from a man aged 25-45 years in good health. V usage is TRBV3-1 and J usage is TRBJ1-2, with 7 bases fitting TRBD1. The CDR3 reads CARSHEGGLEGYTF. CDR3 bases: TGTGCCCGCAGCCATGAAGGGGGCTTGGAGGGCTACACCTTC.